Below, one TCR beta chain is given with its context. This entry belongs to a study of blood T cell repertoires in COVID-19. Study details: Spain, Italy and the United States supplied samples that represented acute and convalescent COVID-19. Sources were T cells, B-cell-depleted T cells, or PBMCs; the material itself was cDNA or gDNA.

The CDR3 spans 13 residues. Germline CDR1 reads SGHDN; CDR2 reads FVKESK. V was pared by 1 base and J by 6 bases, with 9 bases between. In the original processing: How many nucleated cells were present was estimated from reference gene primer amplification. The table came from immunoSEQ multiplex PCR; TCRdb's copy has only in-frame clones and leaves some out. The V and J calls and clone size come from that table; D and trimming were worked out from the DNA. Of about 97,000 clones in the sample, 85% were seen once. Sequencing was done on a sample of peripheral blood. The sequence came from a woman aged 70-85 years with active or convalescent COVID-19. The chain has TRBV14 and TRBJ1-1; D uncertain. In DNA, the CDR3 is TGTGCCAGCAGCCAAGTTTCACAGTCTGAAGCTTTCTTT. Translating it yields CASSQVSQSEAFF. Drawing the rest from reference TRBV14 and TRBJ1-1, the complete variable domain is EAGVTQFPSHSVIEKGQTVTLRCDPISGHDNLYWYRRVMGKEIKFLLHFVKESKQDESGMPNNRFLAERTGGTYSTLKVQPAELEDSGVYFCASSQVSQSEAFFGQGTRLTVV.